Listed here are 14 T cell receptor beta chains from one sample, sequenced in a study of post-analysis software for immune sequencing data. No antigen is known for these receptors. Included in the TCR beta cDNA libraries were unique molecular identifiers. One entry per CDR3 protein results from TCRdb running MiXCR on the PCR reads. The sample contains more than 500,000 distinct CDR3 sequences, less than 40% of which appear only once. Findings of the study overall: There were a handful of TRBV segments more frequent in patients than controls, and TRBV5-6, TRBV5-1 and TRBV20-1 were among them.

Sequenced: blood. The receptors were sampled from a girl aged 2 to 17 with multiple sclerosis.

In its sample, this clonotype was seen a few times. The rearrangement uses TRBV7-6 and TRBJ1-6; 7 bases are a match to TRBD1. J was trimmed by 7 bases and V by 5 bases; bases with no gene match: 8. Germline lookup yields CDR1 SGHVS and CDR2 FNYEAQ. The CDR3 extends over 15 amino acids. CDR3 sequence reads: CASSREAGGNSPLHF. DNA of the CDR3: TGTGCCAGCAGCCGCGAGGCAGGGGGGAATTCACCCCTCCACTTT.

DNA of the CDR3: TGTGCCAGCAGCTTCGACAGGGGGCCCAACACTGAAGCTTTCTTT. Its protein is CASSFDRGPNTEAFF. The rearrangement uses TRBV5-6 and TRBJ1-1; TRBD1 aligns across 10 bases. Germline CDR1 and CDR2: SGHDT and YYEEEE. V dropped 2 bases and J dropped 2; count of bases not matched to a gene: 3. There are 15 residues in the CDR3.

This clonotype was recorded a few times. V gene TRBV7-2 combines with J gene TRBJ1-2, with TRBD1 as a possible D gene (5 bases). Germline V gene lookup returns CDR1 SGHTA and CDR2 FQGNSA. This CDR3 spans 13 amino acids. Between the trimmed V and J ends, which lost 5 bases and 4 bases, there was a span of 11 bases. Here the CDR3 reads CASSVAGPYGYTF. The CDR3 region has the DNA TGTGCCAGCAGCGTCGCAGGGCCCTATGGCTACACCTTC.

This sequence joins TRBV20-1 and TRBJ2-7; the D is unclear. The CDR3 length is 15 residues. With 0 bases removed from V and 0 bases from J, the gap between germline ends came to 12 bases. Germline CDR1 DFQATT, CDR2 SNEGSKA (reference sequence). In nucleotides, the CDR3 is TGCAGTGCTAGAGATTCGGTGGGCAGCTCCTACGAGCAGTACTTC. The encoded protein is CSARDSVGSSYEQYF.

This clonotype appeared a single time. The gene calls are TRBV5-1 and TRBJ2-3, with 7 bases aligning to TRBD2. The J segment lost 5 bases and the V segment lost 4 bases, leaving 13 bases of the junction unmatched. The CDR3 has 16 residues. Germline V CDR1 and CDR2: SGHRS, YFSETQ. CDR3 residues: CASSGRGDAVGDTQYF. In nucleotides, the CDR3 is TGCGCCAGCAGCGGTCGGGGGGACGCAGTGGGAGATACGCAGTATTTT.

This clonotype was picked up many times. This chain connects TRBV12-3 or TRBV12-4 to TRBJ2-5; D is uncertain. The CDR3 totals 15 residues. The V and J ends lost 2 bases and 2 bases respectively, with 12 bases between them. In nucleotides, the CDR3 is TGTGCCAGCAGTTTAAGCCATGAAGAACAAGAGACCCAGTACTTC. It translates to CASSLSHEEQETQYF.

The chain recombines TRBV6-1 with TRBJ2-1, with D perhaps matching TRBD1 (6 bases). V lost 4 bases, J lost 0 bases, and 19 bases lay in between. The CDR3 runs 18 residues. The V gene's germline CDR1 is MNHNS and CDR2 SASEGT. CDR3 sequence reads: CASSAGFQGTGSYNEQFF. The DNA for the CDR3 is TGTGCCAGCAGTGCGGGGTTTCAGGGGACGGGCTCCTACAATGAGCAGTTCTTC.

The J gene is TRBJ2-7, the V gene TRBV4-1; tentative D call: TRBD1 (6 bases). V was trimmed by 4 bases and J by 2 bases, leaving 15 bases between them. CDR1 and CDR2 (germline): MGHRA, YSYEKL. The CDR3 is made up of 15 amino acids. The DNA for the CDR3 is TGCGCCAGCAGCCCAACAGGGTCCCCGACCTACGAGCAGTACTTC. Protein product: CASSPTGSPTYEQYF.

V is TRBV24-1 and J is TRBJ2-3; 11 bases match TRBD1. The CDR3 loop spans 16 amino acids. J gave up 4 bases and V 4 bases, and 6 bases lay outside the gene matches. CDR1 and CDR2 from the germline V gene are KGHDR and SFDVKD. DNA of the CDR3: TGTGCCACCAGTGACACTGGGACAGGGGGATCAGATACGCAGTATTTT. It specifies CATSDTGTGGSDTQYF.

In its sample, this clonotype was seen a few times. This rearrangement joins TRBV12-3 or TRBV12-4 to TRBJ1-1; D might be TRBD1 (6 bases). Trimming took off 3 bases at V and 5 bases at J, with 13 bases between the two ends. This CDR3 has 14 residues. DNA for the CDR3: TGTGCCAGCAGTTTCCAGGGCCAGGGGACTGAAGCTTTCTTT. It codes for CASSFQGQGTEAFF.

J is TRBJ1-6 and V is TRBV7-9, with D possibly matching TRBD1 (5 bases). Germline CDR1 is SEHNR and CDR2 is FQNEAQ (reference sequence). V was shortened by 6 bases and J by 9 bases, with 15 bases between the two germline ends. CDR3 length equals 14 residues. CDR3 in amino acids: CASSPGPRVSPLHF. The DNA of the CDR3 is TGTGCCAGCAGTCCGGGACCTCGGGTTTCACCCCTCCACTTT.

This clonotype was seen a few times. The V call is TRBV18, the J call TRBJ2-7; D is perhaps TRBD1 (5 bases). This CDR3 region has 15 residues. The V gene lost 2 bases and the J gene lost 3 bases, with 14 bases spanning the gap. The germline CDR1 and CDR2 sequences are KGHSH and LQKENI. CDR3 bases: TGTGCCAGCTCACCAATAGGGGAAGGGGTCTACGAGCAGTACTTC. This gives the protein CASSPIGEGVYEQYF. Looking up the rest from reference TRBV18 and TRBJ2-7 gives the full variable domain: NAGVMQNPRHLVRRRGQEARLRCSPMKGHSHVYWYRQLPEEGLKFMVYLQKENIIDESGMPKERFSAEFPKEGPSILRIQQVVRGDSAAYFCASSPIGEGVYEQYFGPGTRLTVT.

This clonotype was picked up a small number of times. The rearrangement joins TRBV10-3 to TRBJ2-5, with 9 bases identical to TRBD1. V lost 3 bases and J lost 6; bases outside the gene matches: 11. CDR3 length equals 16 residues. Looked up from germline, CDR1 is ENHRY and CDR2 is SYGVKD. In DNA form, the CDR3 reads TGTGCCATCAGTGAAACCGGGACAGGGTATGGGAAGACCCAGTACTTC. Translation gives CAISETGTGYGKTQYF.

CDR3 in amino acids: CASSFRTSGDRYF. CDR3 in DNA: TGTGCCAGCAGCTTCCGGACTAGCGGGGACCGGTATTTT. The gene calls are TRBV7-2 and TRBJ2-3; 12 bases map to TRBD2. The junction had 6 bases not matched to a gene; V was cut back by 3 bases and J by 14 bases. Germline loops: CDR1 SGHTA, CDR2 FQGNSA. The CDR3 loop spans 13 amino acids.